This T cell receptor (beta chain) was profiled in a study of brain T cells in children with intractable seizures (dated by TCRdb to the early 2020s). For the wider study: Resected brain tissue from 53 pediatric epilepsy surgery cases was first screened for immune gene transcripts using a NanoString immunology panel. About 70% of the 12 selected surgery cases also had pre-surgery blood sequenced, which left four cases with brain tissue only.

The CDR3 goes from the cysteine to the phenylalanine over 13 residues. The only DNA kept is the CDR3, 39 bases in frame from the first base. A distance of 8 bases separates the germline ends of V and J, which lose 1 base and 4 bases respectively. The germline V gene yields SGDLS for CDR1 and YYNGEE for CDR2. The time point label of this sample denotes: resected brain tissue, or blood drawn just prior to surgery. The surgery cases showing the highest brain T cell transcript signatures were chosen for TCR beta chain sequencing of brain tissue and, when available, of blood. Before surgery, the patients had been given at least one anti-epileptic drug. The TCR-sequenced patients were children whose drug-resistant epilepsy was caused by tuberous sclerosis complex, focal cortical dysplasia, Rasmussen encephalitis or hemimegalencephaly. The Monarch genomic DNA purification kit was used to extract bulk genomic DNA from unsorted brain tissue and whole blood.

The paper's findings and limits, for the study overall: Sequencing depth differed between pre- and post-surgery blood, so clones missing from the pre-surgery sample may reflect undersampling. The patients' HCMV serostatus was not known, and viral specificity was inferred solely from CDR3 sequence similarity.

As regards this clone: Its antigen is unknown. There are no base qualities to consult, and no much larger clone falls within one base.

The immunoSEQ assay was applied to genomic DNA to generate the TCR beta chain sequences. In the source study's methods: Any CDR3 sequence that did not begin with the conserved framework cysteine at position 104 was removed by hand. To get clonality, the normalized Shannon's Diversity Index was subtracted from one, giving values from 0 (maximal diversity) to 1 (oligoclonal). Chi-squared comparison-of-proportions tests assessed whether the same CDR3 differed in frequency between samples, such as brain versus blood. Public clonotypes were found through immuneACCESS searches, while the VDJdb browser was used to judge similarity to known antiviral clonotypes. TCRdb provides this immuneACCESS table in a form limited to in-frame rearrangements. Some clones are lacking; in checked studies, under half of them reflect an unresolved V gene, and why the rest are absent is not known. Clone size and V and J calls were adopted from that table, with D and trimming inferred from the DNA. This sample comprises approximately 41,000 clones, approximately 92% of them detected only once. Jointly, the top ten make up just under 6.5% of the sample.

The TCR comes from a girl aged 2-9 years with tuberous sclerosis and intractable seizures. Sequencing was performed on peripheral blood, taken at surgery. Recombination joined TRBV9 with TRBJ1-2; no D gene can be assigned with confidence. Here is the DNA: TGTGCCAGCAGCGTAAGGTCCGCCTATGGCTACACCTTC. The resulting protein is CASSVRSAYGYTF.